A selection of T cell receptor beta chains follows, all from one sample in a study of regulatory T cells in long-lasting Graves disease. TCRdb recomputed calls from the multiplex PCR reads with MiXCR, one row per CDR3 protein. This table has about 530,000 distinct CDR3 sequences, about 16% appearing once. These records were also assigned to another study, of T cells in Graves' hyperthyroidism and ophthalmopathy.

The sequencing here drew on peripheral blood mononuclear cells (PBMCs), taken at new diagnosis, from a patient treated with antithyroid drugs. The receptors were gathered from a woman aged 35-65 years with Graves disease. Each CDR3 is given without its conserved first and last residue.

15 TRBJ2-7 TRBV3-1 ASSQDLSPGYSYEQY
15 TRBJ2-2 TRBV9 ASSDPGQGAFGGELF
12 TRBJ2-5 TRBV5-1 ASSLRQLKETQY
11 TRBJ1-1 TRBV7-9 ASSRLAGVEAF
12 TRBJ1-4 TRBV5-1 ASSRDNEDEKLF
13 TRBJ2-7 TRBV6-2/TRBV6-3 ASSRGPSSSYEQY
13 TRBJ2-7 TRBV6-5 ASSYSGDSTYEQY
12 TRBJ1-4 TRBV30 AWSGGTGGEKLF
11 TRBJ1-2 TRBV10-3 AISADPGGGYT
13 TRBJ1-3 TRBV6-5 ASSYSYRGLDTIY
15 TRBJ2-5 TRBV11-2 ASSLGTGGWLQETQY
11 TRBJ1-1 TRBV6-1 ASSVPGNTEAF
10 TRBJ1-5 TRBV20-1 SARVYSGPQH
13 TRBJ1-5 TRBV15 ATSNTDRKNQPQH
13 TRBJ2-7 TRBV2 ASRPLAGGRYEQY
12 TRBJ1-1 TRBV12-3/TRBV12-4 ASSLRGGDTEAF
10 TRBJ1-2 TRBV5-6 ASSLGDMGYT
11 TRBJ2-7 TRBV10-2 ASSALTGGEQY
17 TRBJ1-5 TRBV28 ASSLSRDRGAWSNQPQH
11 TRBJ1-3 TRBV12-3/TRBV12-4 ASRRDRGNTIY
11 TRBJ1-2 TRBV5-1 ASSTDRGQGYT
12 TRBJ2-1 TRBV2 ASNLGGGYNEQF
13 TRBJ1-5 TRBV29-1 SVATGTGGNQPQH
14 TRBJ1-1 TRBV7-2 ASSLGGGDRNTEAF
13 TRBJ1-1 TRBV29-1 SVWTALDMNTEAF
10 TRBJ1-1 TRBV19 ASSIVSREAF
13 TRBJ2-7 TRBV5-4 ASRSRTEINYEQY
11 TRBJ1-2 TRBV19 ASSIEEREGYT
12 TRBJ2-3 TRBV28 ASSFSGRTDTQY
12 TRBJ2-2 TRBV7-9 ATSSGTERGELF
13 TRBJ2-2 TRBV4-1 ASSQDTALTGELF
11 TRBJ1-1 TRBV5-1 ASSLMRNTEAF
10 TRBJ2-7 TRBV12-3/TRBV12-4 ASSLWNYEQY
16 TRBJ1-3 TRBV5-6 ASSLPPGQGARGNTIY
16 TRBJ2-7 TRBV11-2 ASSLDEKTGPPPYEQY
12 TRBJ2-3 TRBV28 ASNGQGLTDTQY
12 TRBJ1-2 TRBV28 ASSRTLSNYGYT
12 TRBJ1-2 TRBV12-3/TRBV12-4 ASTAPGQLYGYT
10 TRBJ2-5 TRBV3-1 ASSQGTETQY
12 TRBJ1-5 TRBV7-9 ASSMTGLGQPRH
15 TRBJ1-5 TRBV2 ASSEALTGIGNQPQH
12 TRBJ2-3 TRBV7-8 ASSTRLVGDTQY
11 TRBJ2-2 TRBV7-3 ASSSDWSGELF
14 TRBJ1-1 TRBV20-1 SASNPKRRMNTEAF
14 TRBJ2-1 TRBV5-1 ASSLDKGRSYNEQF
12 TRBJ1-5 TRBV7-2 ASSLVKGGQPQH
12 TRBJ2-7 TRBV12-3/TRBV12-4 ASSFQRGAYEQY
15 TRBJ2-1 TRBV4-1 ASSHSGQPSSYNEQF
12 TRBJ2-1 TRBV28 ASSSRGVRLDQF
13 TRBJ1-1 TRBV7-3 ASSLNQDGNTEAF
14 TRBJ2-3 TRBV4-2 ASSQDGSGGADTQY
12 TRBJ2-3 TRBV12-3/TRBV12-4 ASSFERGTDTQY